This TCR beta chain derives from a study of CD8 T cells in Susac syndrome. Random hexamers were used to reverse transcribe an amount of about 0.45 to 1 ug RNA. Across 54 Vbeta and 13 Jbeta, TCR beta CDR3 was amplified with immunoSEQ multiplex PCR. Via MiXCR, TCRdb re-called the immunoSEQ multiplex PCR reads, giving one row per CDR3 protein. The data show about 210,000 distinct CDR3 sequences, 95% seen once. The sequenced target, TCR beta, came from blood CD8+ and CD4+ T cells. Negative isolation yielded CD4+ and CD8+ T cells, and FACS enriched TEMRA cells. This receptor was taken from a human donor with multiple sclerosis. The sequencing sample was made of CD4+ T cells from PBMCs.

CDR3 protein: CAWGEGPDTQYF. The DNA of the CDR3 is TGTGCCTGGGGAGAGGGGCCAGATACGCAGTATTTT. The V call is TRBV30, the J call TRBJ2-3; D is perhaps TRBD1 or TRBD2 (5 bases each). CDR1 is GTSNPN, CDR2 SVGIG, per germline (reference sequence). The ends were cut back, 5 bases at V and 4 bases at J, with 10 bases in the middle. This CDR3 has 12 residues.